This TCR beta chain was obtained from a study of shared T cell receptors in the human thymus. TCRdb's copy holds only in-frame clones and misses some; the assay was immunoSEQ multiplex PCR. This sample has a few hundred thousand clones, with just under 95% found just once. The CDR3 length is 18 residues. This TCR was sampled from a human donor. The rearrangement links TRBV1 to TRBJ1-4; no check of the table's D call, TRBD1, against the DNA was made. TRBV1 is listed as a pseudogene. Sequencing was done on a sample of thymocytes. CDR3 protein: CTSSQEIGRSATGEKLFF. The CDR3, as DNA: TGCACCAGCAGCCAAGAGATCGGACGGTCCGCTACAGGGGAAAAACTGTTTTTT.